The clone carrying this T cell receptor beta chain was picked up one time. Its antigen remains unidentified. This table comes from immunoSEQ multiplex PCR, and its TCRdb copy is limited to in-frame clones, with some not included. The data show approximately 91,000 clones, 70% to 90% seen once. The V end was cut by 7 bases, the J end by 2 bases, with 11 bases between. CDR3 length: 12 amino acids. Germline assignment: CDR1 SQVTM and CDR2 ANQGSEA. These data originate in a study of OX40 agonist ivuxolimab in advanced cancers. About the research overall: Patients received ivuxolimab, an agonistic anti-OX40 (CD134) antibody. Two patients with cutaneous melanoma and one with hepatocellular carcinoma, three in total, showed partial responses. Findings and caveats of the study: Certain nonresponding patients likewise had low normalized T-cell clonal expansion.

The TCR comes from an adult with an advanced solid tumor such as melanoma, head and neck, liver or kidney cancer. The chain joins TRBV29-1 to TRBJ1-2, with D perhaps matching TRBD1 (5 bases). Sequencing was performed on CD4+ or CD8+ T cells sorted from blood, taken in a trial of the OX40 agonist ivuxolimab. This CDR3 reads CSAGGANYGYTF. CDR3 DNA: TGCAGCGCTGGTGGGGCAAACTATGGCTACACCTTC.